This T cell receptor (beta chain) originates from a study of read filtering for tumor transcriptome and immune sequencing. The library was built from 400 ng RNA with molecular barcoded adaptors for alpha/delta and beta/gamma chains. TCRdb re-analysed the reads in MiXCR, keeping a single row per CDR3 protein. Of 50,000 to 65,000 distinct CDR3 sequences in the sample, roughly 19% were seen once. This clonotype has ten or more counts. The CDR3 is 14 amino acids. Germline assignment: CDR1 DFQATT and CDR2 SNEGSKA (reference sequence). Trimming took 5 bases from V and 6 from J, leaving 17 bases between them.

V gene TRBV20-1 combines with J gene TRBJ2-1; tentatively, D is TRBD2 (7 bases). This TCR derives from a donor at least 40 years old with multiple myeloma. Sequencing input: a population of CD138-negative cells sorted from bone marrow. The CDR3 loop is CSAEGGGPSNEQFF. The CDR3 DNA sequence: TGCAGTGCTGAAGGGGGGGGGCCCAGCAATGAGCAGTTCTTC.